This T cell receptor (beta chain) originates from a study of blood T cell repertoires in COVID-19. Sequencing was performed with immunoSEQ multiplex PCR; in TCRdb, only in-frame clones are kept and a portion is missing. The sample has under 250,000 clones, roughly four fifths seen once. CDR3 length: 15 residues. The germline gives CDR1 SGHRS, CDR2 YFSETQ. Trimming removed 3 bases from V and 10 bases from J; junction bases left unmatched: 9. V is TRBV5-1 and J is TRBJ2-1, with 11 nucleotides matching TRBD1. Sequences were obtained from peripheral blood. The sequence was collected from a man aged 45-60 years with active or convalescent COVID-19. The CDR3 DNA sequence: TGCGCCAGCAGCTCTGGACAGGGGGCGCATCGGGAGCAGTTCTTC. Its protein product is CASSSGQGAHREQFF.